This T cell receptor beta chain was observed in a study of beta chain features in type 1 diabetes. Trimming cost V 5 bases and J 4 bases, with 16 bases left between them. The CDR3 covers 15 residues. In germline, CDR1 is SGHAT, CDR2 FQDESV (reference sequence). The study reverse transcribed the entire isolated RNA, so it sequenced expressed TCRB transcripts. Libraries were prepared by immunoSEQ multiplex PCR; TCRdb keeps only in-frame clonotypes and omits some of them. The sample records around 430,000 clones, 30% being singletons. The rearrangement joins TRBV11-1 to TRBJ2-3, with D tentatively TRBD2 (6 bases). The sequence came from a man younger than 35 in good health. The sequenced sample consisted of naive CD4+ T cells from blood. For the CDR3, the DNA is TGTGCCAGCAGCCCGTGGAGGGCCAGGTCAGATACGCAGTATTTT. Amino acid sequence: CASSPWRARSDTQYF.